A selection of T cell receptor beta chains follows, all from one sample in a study of T cell repertoires in cytomegalovirus infection. TCRdb reanalysed the reads using MiXCR and keeps one entry per CDR3 protein. This table holds fewer than 550,000 distinct CDR3 sequences, approximately 26% found once. The sample was PBMCs. The receptors stem from a human donor in good health (CMV status not recorded). Some clones in this sample may be carry-over from other donors' samples. Both conserved end residues are part of each CDR3. Fields, in order: V gene, clone size, D gene, J gene, CDR3 length, CDR3 DNA, CDR3 protein. D genes are given only for firm matches. Clone size is shown for a subset of rows, as once, few, many or a class of expanded clone.

V gene: TRBV3-1
clone size: NA
D gene: NA
J gene: TRBJ2-1
CDR3 length: 16
CDR3 DNA: TGTGCCAGCAGCCAGGCTAGGGGGAGGGCCGTTAATGAGCAGTTCTTC
CDR3 protein: CASSQARGRAVNEQFF

V gene: TRBV7-8
clone size: few
D gene: NA
J gene: TRBJ2-4
CDR3 length: 15
CDR3 DNA: TGTGCCAGCAGCAGAGGGGAGTTTACCAAAAACATTCAGTACTTC
CDR3 protein: CASSRGEFTKNIQYF

V gene: TRBV28
clone size: few
D gene: NA
J gene: TRBJ1-4
CDR3 length: 15
CDR3 DNA: TGTGCCAGCAGTTTACTCCTCGGACCTTCCGAAAAACTGTTTTTT
CDR3 protein: CASSLLLGPSEKLFF

V gene: TRBV27
clone size: few
D gene: TRBD1
J gene: TRBJ1-1
CDR3 length: 16
CDR3 DNA: TGTGCCAGCACAATCGGGGCAGGGGGCGCTTGGACTGAAGCTTTCTTT
CDR3 protein: CASTIGAGGAWTEAFF

V gene: TRBV6-2/TRBV6-3
clone size: many
D gene: NA
J gene: TRBJ1-5
CDR3 length: 13
CDR3 DNA: TGTGCCAGCAGAACGAGTGTCAATCAGCCCCAGCATTTT
CDR3 protein: CASRTSVNQPQHF

V gene: TRBV27
clone size: NA
D gene: TRBD2
J gene: TRBJ2-7
CDR3 length: 13
CDR3 DNA: TGTGCCAGCAGTTGGACGGGAGGACACGAGCAGTACTTC
CDR3 protein: CASSWTGGHEQYF

V gene: TRBV30
clone size: NA
D gene: NA
J gene: TRBJ1-1
CDR3 length: 15
CDR3 DNA: TGTGCCTGGTATCGAACCATGACAGGGAACACTGAAGCTTTCTTT
CDR3 protein: CAWYRTMTGNTEAFF

V gene: TRBV19
clone size: NA
D gene: TRBD1
J gene: TRBJ1-1
CDR3 length: 14
CDR3 DNA: TGTGCCAGTAGTATCCAGGGGGCACGGACTGAAGCTTTCTTT
CDR3 protein: CASSIQGARTEAFF

V gene: TRBV7-3
clone size: NA
D gene: NA
J gene: TRBJ2-2
CDR3 length: 14
CDR3 DNA: TGTGCCAGCAGTTCCGGGTCCTTCACCGGGGAGCTGTTTTTT
CDR3 protein: CASSSGSFTGELFF

V gene: TRBV12-5
clone size: few
D gene: TRBD1
J gene: TRBJ1-1
CDR3 length: 15
CDR3 DNA: TGTGCTAGTGGTGCCAGGGGGTTGGGGAACACTGAAGCTTTCTTT
CDR3 protein: CASGARGLGNTEAFF

V gene: TRBV6-5
clone size: NA
D gene: TRBD2
J gene: TRBJ2-5
CDR3 length: 17
CDR3 DNA: TGTGCCAGCACTAAAACTAGCGGGAGGGCGTACCAAGAGACCCAGTACTTC
CDR3 protein: CASTKTSGRAYQETQYF

V gene: TRBV20-1
clone size: NA
D gene: NA
J gene: TRBJ2-5
CDR3 length: 13
CDR3 DNA: TGCAGTGCTGACTCAGGGGCGGGAGAGACCCAGTACTTC
CDR3 protein: CSADSGAGETQYF

V gene: TRBV20-1
clone size: few
D gene: NA
J gene: TRBJ2-1
CDR3 length: 13
CDR3 DNA: TGCAGTGCTAGAGTCGTCAATTACAATGAGCAGTTCTTC
CDR3 protein: CSARVVNYNEQFF

V gene: TRBV4-1
clone size: NA
D gene: NA
J gene: TRBJ1-3
CDR3 length: 16
CDR3 DNA: TGCGCCAGCAGCCAGGGTTCAGGACTGTCTGGAAACACCATATATTTT
CDR3 protein: CASSQGSGLSGNTIYF

V gene: TRBV7-2
clone size: many
D gene: NA
J gene: TRBJ2-7
CDR3 length: 12
CDR3 DNA: TGTGCCAGCAGCTCATCGGTCTACGAGCAGTACTTC
CDR3 protein: CASSSSVYEQYF

V gene: TRBV24-1
clone size: many
D gene: NA
J gene: TRBJ2-5
CDR3 length: 12
CDR3 DNA: TGTGCCACCAGTCAGCAGCAAGAGACCCAGTACTTC
CDR3 protein: CATSQQQETQYF

V gene: TRBV4-1
clone size: NA
D gene: TRBD1
J gene: TRBJ2-7
CDR3 length: 16
CDR3 DNA: TGCGCCAGCAGCCAAGATGGGACAGGGGGCTATTACGAGCAGTACTTC
CDR3 protein: CASSQDGTGGYYEQYF

V gene: TRBV4-2
clone size: NA
D gene: NA
J gene: TRBJ2-6
CDR3 length: 17
CDR3 DNA: TGTGCCAGCAGCCAGGGGTCAGGGTACTCTGGGGCCAACGTCCTGACTTTC
CDR3 protein: CASSQGSGYSGANVLTF

V gene: TRBV4-1
clone size: NA
D gene: TRBD1
J gene: TRBJ2-5
CDR3 length: 15
CDR3 DNA: TGCGCCAGCAGCCAAGATTTGGACAGGGGGGAGACCCAGTACTTC
CDR3 protein: CASSQDLDRGETQYF

V gene: TRBV7-9
clone size: NA
D gene: NA
J gene: TRBJ1-2
CDR3 length: 11
CDR3 DNA: TGTGCCAGCAGCCGGGAGTGGGGCTACACCTTC
CDR3 protein: CASSREWGYTF

V gene: TRBV12-3/TRBV12-4
clone size: NA
D gene: TRBD2
J gene: TRBJ2-1
CDR3 length: 16
CDR3 DNA: TGTGCCAGCAGCCTCAGAACTAGCGGGAGGACAGGTGAGCAGTTCTTC
CDR3 protein: CASSLRTSGRTGEQFF

V gene: TRBV11-2
clone size: few
D gene: TRBD1
J gene: TRBJ2-5
CDR3 length: 14
CDR3 DNA: TGTGCCAGCAGCGGACAGGGTGGGGGAGAGACCCAGTACTTC
CDR3 protein: CASSGQGGGETQYF

V gene: TRBV7-2
clone size: many
D gene: NA
J gene: TRBJ1-5
CDR3 length: 15
CDR3 DNA: TGTGCCAGCGGGCGGGGGGCCAATAGCAATCAGCCCCAGCATTTT
CDR3 protein: CASGRGANSNQPQHF

V gene: TRBV2
clone size: few
D gene: NA
J gene: TRBJ1-1
CDR3 length: 12
CDR3 DNA: TGTGCCAGCACGGGGGGGACGGCTGAAGCTTTCTTT
CDR3 protein: CASTGGTAEAFF

V gene: TRBV20-1
clone size: NA
D gene: NA
J gene: TRBJ1-1
CDR3 length: 10
CDR3 DNA: TGCGTCGCCCAGAACACTGAAGCTTTCTTT
CDR3 protein: CVAQNTEAFF

V gene: TRBV15
clone size: NA
D gene: TRBD1
J gene: TRBJ2-5
CDR3 length: 15
CDR3 DNA: TGTGCCACCAGCAGGTCGGGACAGGGCCAAGAGACCCAGTACTTC
CDR3 protein: CATSRSGQGQETQYF

V gene: TRBV7-2
clone size: few
D gene: TRBD1
J gene: TRBJ1-6
CDR3 length: 16
CDR3 DNA: TGTGCCAGCAGCCAGACTCGACAGGGCCCGGGTTCACCCCTCCACTTT
CDR3 protein: CASSQTRQGPGSPLHF

V gene: TRBV20-1
clone size: NA
D gene: TRBD2
J gene: TRBJ2-5
CDR3 length: 14
CDR3 DNA: TGCAGTCCTAGTACTAGCGGGATAGGAGAGACCCAGTACTTC
CDR3 protein: CSPSTSGIGETQYF

V gene: TRBV6-2/TRBV6-3
clone size: NA
D gene: NA
J gene: TRBJ2-1
CDR3 length: 15
CDR3 DNA: TGTGCCAGCGGGGGTTGGGGGGTTTCCTACAATGAGCAGTTCTTC
CDR3 protein: CASGGWGVSYNEQFF

V gene: TRBV10-3
clone size: NA
D gene: TRBD1
J gene: TRBJ1-3
CDR3 length: 18
CDR3 DNA: TGTGCCATCAGTGTTCCGGGACAGGGGAGAGATCGTGGAAACACCATATATTTT
CDR3 protein: CAISVPGQGRDRGNTIYF

V gene: TRBV19
clone size: NA
D gene: NA
J gene: TRBJ1-5
CDR3 length: 15
CDR3 DNA: TGTGCCAGTAGTCCCCGAGCGGGGGCAGGGCAGCCCCAGCATTTT
CDR3 protein: CASSPRAGAGQPQHF

V gene: TRBV4-3
clone size: NA
D gene: TRBD1
J gene: TRBJ2-7
CDR3 length: 15
CDR3 DNA: TGCGCCAGCAGCCAAGTTAACAGGGGCTTCTACGAGCAGTACTTC
CDR3 protein: CASSQVNRGFYEQYF

V gene: TRBV7-9
clone size: few
D gene: NA
J gene: TRBJ1-1
CDR3 length: 14
CDR3 DNA: TGTGCCAGCAGCCCCGAAAGTTGGAACACTGAAGCTTTCTTT
CDR3 protein: CASSPESWNTEAFF

V gene: TRBV6-5
clone size: few
D gene: NA
J gene: TRBJ2-1
CDR3 length: 13
CDR3 DNA: TGTGCCAGTGGAGGGGGAGGGCCAAATGAGCAGTTCTTC
CDR3 protein: CASGGGGPNEQFF

V gene: TRBV2
clone size: NA
D gene: NA
J gene: TRBJ2-1
CDR3 length: 15
CDR3 DNA: TGTGCCAGCAGTGATAATACGTACTCCTACAATGAGCAGTTCTTC
CDR3 protein: CASSDNTYSYNEQFF

V gene: TRBV7-6
clone size: few
D gene: NA
J gene: TRBJ1-1
CDR3 length: 14
CDR3 DNA: TGTGCCAGCAGCATGAAGTTGGGAGGGACTGAAGCTTTCTTT
CDR3 protein: CASSMKLGGTEAFF